This T cell receptor (beta chain) was found in a study of blood T cells in healthy people across ages. PCR was performed a second time for about 6 to 12 cycles using a sample-barcoded 5' primer and a J-beta primer mix. TCRdb reanalysed the 5' RACE reads using MiXCR and keeps one entry per CDR3 protein. Of about 640,000 distinct CDR3 sequences in the sample, approximately 50% were seen once. There are 18 residues in the CDR3. CDR1 MGHDK and CDR2 SYGVNS come from the germline V gene. With 3 bases clipped from V and 1 base from J, the junction kept 8 bases outside the gene matches. Ranging in age from roughly 6 to 95, the donors were healthy Caucasian individuals from Russia.

The gene calls are TRBV25-1 and TRBJ2-5; 13 bases are shared with TRBD2. The sequenced sample consisted of blood. This TCR derives from a man aged 55-75 years in good health. The CDR3 DNA sequence: TGTGCCAGCAGTGATCGACTAGCGGGGGGCCGACTCCAAGAGACCCAGTACTTC. This sequence encodes CASSDRLAGGRLQETQYF.